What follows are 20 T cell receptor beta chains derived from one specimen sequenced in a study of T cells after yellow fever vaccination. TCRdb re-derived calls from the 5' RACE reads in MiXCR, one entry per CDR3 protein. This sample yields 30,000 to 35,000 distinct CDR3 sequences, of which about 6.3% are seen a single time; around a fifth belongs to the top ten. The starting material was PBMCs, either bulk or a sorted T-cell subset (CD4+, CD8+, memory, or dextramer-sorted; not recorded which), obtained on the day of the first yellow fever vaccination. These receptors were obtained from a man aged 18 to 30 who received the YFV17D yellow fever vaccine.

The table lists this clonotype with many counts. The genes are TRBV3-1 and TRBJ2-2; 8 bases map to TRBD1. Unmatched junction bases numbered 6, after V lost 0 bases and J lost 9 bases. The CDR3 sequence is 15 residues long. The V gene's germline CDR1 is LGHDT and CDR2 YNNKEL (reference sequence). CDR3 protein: CASSQDPGQGRELFF. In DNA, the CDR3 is TGTGCCAGCAGCCAAGATCCCGGACAGGGCAGGGAGCTGTTTTTT.

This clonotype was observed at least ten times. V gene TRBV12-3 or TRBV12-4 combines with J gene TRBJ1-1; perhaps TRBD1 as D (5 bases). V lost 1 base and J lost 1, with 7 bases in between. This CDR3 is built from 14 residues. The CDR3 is CASSLDQGNTEAFF. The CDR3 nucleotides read TGTGCCAGCAGTTTAGACCAGGGGAACACTGAAGCTTTCTTT.

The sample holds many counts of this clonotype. The CDR3 is CASGSGTYYEQYV. The CDR3 DNA reads TGTGCCAGCGGATCCGGGACTTACTACGAGCAGTACGTC. This chain links TRBV11-1 with TRBJ2-7, with D possibly being TRBD2 (6 bases). CDR3 length: 13 amino acids. Trimming removed 8 bases from V and 3 bases from J, with 14 bases in between. From germline, CDR1 is SGHAT and CDR2 FQDESV (reference sequence).

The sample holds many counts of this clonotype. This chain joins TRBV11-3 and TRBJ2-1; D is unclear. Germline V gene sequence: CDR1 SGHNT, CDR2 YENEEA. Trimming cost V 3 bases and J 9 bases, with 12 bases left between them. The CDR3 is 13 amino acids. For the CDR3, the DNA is TGTGCCAGCAGCTTTATCCCCGAAGGTGAGCAGTTCTTC. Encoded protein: CASSFIPEGEQFF.

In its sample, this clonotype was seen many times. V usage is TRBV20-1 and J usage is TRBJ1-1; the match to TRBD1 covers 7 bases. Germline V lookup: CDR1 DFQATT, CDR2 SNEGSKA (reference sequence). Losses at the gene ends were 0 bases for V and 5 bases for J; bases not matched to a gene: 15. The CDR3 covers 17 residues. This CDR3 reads CSARDLLLQGPWTEAFF. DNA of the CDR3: TGCAGTGCTAGAGATCTCCTTCTACAGGGGCCGTGGACTGAAGCTTTCTTT.

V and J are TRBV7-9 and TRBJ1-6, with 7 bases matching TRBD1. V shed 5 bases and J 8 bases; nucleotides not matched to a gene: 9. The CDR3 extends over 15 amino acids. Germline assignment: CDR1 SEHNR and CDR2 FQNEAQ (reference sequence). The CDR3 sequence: CASSPRTGGDSPLHF. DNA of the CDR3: TGTGCCAGCAGCCCTCGGACAGGAGGGGATTCACCCCTCCACTTT. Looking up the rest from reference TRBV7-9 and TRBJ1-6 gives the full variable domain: DTGVSQNPRHKITKRGQNVTFRCDPISEHNRLYWYRQTLGQGPEFLTYFQNEAQLEKSRLLSDRFSAERPKGSFSTLEIQRTEQGDSAMYLCASSPRTGGDSPLHFGNGTRLTVT.

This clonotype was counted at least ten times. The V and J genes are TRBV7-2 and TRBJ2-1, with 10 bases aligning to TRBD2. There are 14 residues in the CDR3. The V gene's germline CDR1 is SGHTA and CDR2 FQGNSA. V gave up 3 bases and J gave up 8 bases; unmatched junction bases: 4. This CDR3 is CASSFSGGAYEQFF. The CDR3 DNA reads TGTGCCAGCAGCTTCAGCGGGGGGGCCTATGAGCAGTTCTTC.

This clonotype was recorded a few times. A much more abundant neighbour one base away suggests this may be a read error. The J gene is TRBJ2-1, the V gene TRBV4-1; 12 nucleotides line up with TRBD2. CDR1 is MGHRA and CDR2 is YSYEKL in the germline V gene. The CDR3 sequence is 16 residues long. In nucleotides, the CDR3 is TGCGTCAGCAGGCCTCTGACTAGCGGGGGCATCAAGGAGCAGTTCTTC. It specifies CVSRPLTSGGIKEQFF.

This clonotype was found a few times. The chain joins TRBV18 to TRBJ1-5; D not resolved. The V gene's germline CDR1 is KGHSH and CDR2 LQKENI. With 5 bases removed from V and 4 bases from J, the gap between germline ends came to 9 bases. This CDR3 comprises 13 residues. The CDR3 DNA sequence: TGTGCCAGCTCAGAGGGAGGAAATCAGCCCCAGCATTTT. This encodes CASSEGGNQPQHF.

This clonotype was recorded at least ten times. The CDR3 DNA sequence: TGCAGTGCTAGAGATCAAAGAGGGTTTGGCACTGAAGCTTTCTTT. It yields the protein CSARDQRGFGTEAFF. This chain links TRBV20-1 with TRBJ1-1; D is unresolved. The CDR3 contains 15 residues. Germline loops: CDR1 DFQATT, CDR2 SNEGSKA (reference sequence). Trimming removed 0 bases at V and 4 bases at J, with 15 bases between.

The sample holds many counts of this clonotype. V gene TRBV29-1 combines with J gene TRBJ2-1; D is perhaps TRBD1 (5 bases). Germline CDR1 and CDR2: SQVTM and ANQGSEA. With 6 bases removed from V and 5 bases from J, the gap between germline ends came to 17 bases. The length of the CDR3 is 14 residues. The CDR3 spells CSVAIYRLNNEQFF. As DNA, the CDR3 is TGCAGCGTCGCGATATACAGGCTCAACAATGAGCAGTTCTTC.

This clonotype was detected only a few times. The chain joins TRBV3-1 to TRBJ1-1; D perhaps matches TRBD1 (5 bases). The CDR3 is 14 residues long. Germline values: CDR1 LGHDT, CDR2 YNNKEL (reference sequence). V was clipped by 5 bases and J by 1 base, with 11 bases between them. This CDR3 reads CASSGYTGNTEAFF. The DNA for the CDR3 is TGTGCCAGCAGCGGGTATACAGGGAACACTGAAGCTTTCTTT.

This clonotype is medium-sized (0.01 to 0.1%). In DNA, the CDR3 is TGTGCCAGCAGCCGAGGAAGCTCTGGGGCCAACGTCCTGACTTTC. It yields the protein CASSRGSSGANVLTF. V usage is TRBV14 and J usage is TRBJ2-6; D is unresolved. V gave up 4 bases and J gave up 0 bases, with 7 bases separating them. Per the germline V gene, CDR1 is SGHDN and CDR2 is FVKESK. The CDR3 loop spans 15 amino acids.

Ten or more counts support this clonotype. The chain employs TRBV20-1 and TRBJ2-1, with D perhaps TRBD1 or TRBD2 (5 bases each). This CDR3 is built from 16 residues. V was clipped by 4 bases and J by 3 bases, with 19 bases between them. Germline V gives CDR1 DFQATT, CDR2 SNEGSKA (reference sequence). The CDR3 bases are TGCAGTGCTATCACGGGGCAGGGTGGTTTCTACAATGAGCAGTTCTTC. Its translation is CSAITGQGGFYNEQFF.

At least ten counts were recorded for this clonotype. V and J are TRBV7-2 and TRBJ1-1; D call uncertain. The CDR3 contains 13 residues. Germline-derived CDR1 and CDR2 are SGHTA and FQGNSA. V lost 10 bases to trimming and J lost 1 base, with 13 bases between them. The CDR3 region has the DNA TGTGCCACCACGTGGCAGTGGAACACTGAAGCTTTCTTT. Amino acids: CATTWQWNTEAFF.

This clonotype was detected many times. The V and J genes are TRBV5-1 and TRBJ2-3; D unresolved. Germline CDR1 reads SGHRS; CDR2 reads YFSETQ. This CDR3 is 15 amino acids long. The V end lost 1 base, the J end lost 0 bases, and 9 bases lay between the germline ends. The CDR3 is CASSLIGYSTDTQYF. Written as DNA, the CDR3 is TGCGCCAGCAGCTTGATAGGTTATAGCACAGATACGCAGTATTTT.

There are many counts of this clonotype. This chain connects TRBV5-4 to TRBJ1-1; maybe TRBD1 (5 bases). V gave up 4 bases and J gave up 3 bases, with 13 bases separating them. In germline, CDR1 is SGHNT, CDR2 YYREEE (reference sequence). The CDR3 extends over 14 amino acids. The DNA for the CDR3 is TGTGCCAGCAGCATACGGGGCTTGGACACTGAAGCTTTCTTT. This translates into CASSIRGLDTEAFF.

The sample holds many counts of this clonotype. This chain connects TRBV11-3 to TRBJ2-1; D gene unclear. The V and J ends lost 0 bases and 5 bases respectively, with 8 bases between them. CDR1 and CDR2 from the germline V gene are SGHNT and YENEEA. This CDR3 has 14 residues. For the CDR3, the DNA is TGTGCCAGCAGCTTAGACCCCGATGACAATGAGCAGTTCTTC. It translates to CASSLDPDDNEQFF.

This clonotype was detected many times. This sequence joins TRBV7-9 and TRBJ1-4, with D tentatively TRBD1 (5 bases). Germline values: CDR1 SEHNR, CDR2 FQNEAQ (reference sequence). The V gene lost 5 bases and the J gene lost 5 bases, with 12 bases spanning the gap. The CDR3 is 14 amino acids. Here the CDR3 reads CASSLSDTNEKLFF. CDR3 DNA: TGTGCCAGCAGCCTTTCGGACACCAATGAAAAACTGTTTTTT.

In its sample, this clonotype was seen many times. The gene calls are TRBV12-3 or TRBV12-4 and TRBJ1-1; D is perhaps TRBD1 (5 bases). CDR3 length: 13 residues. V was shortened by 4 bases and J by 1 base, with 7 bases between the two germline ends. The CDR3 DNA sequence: TGTGCCAGCAGTTGGGGACGGAACACTGAAGCTTTCTTT. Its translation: CASSWGRNTEAFF.